These 7 T cell receptor beta chains were all obtained from the same sample, sequenced in a study of blood T cell repertoires in COVID-19. Profiling relied on immunoSEQ multiplex PCR, and the TCRdb table lists in-frame clones only, not all of them. The table has just over 300,000 clones, roughly 90% seen once; the top ten hold about 8.9%. The source material was PBMCs or T cells enriched from blood (not recorded which). The receptors were gathered from a young woman who had recovered from COVID-19.

V usage is TRBV20-1 and J usage is TRBJ2-7; 8 bases map to TRBD1. This CDR3 is built from 13 residues. J was trimmed by 2 bases and V by 6 bases; bases with no gene match: 6. Germline V gene lookup returns CDR1 DFQATT and CDR2 SNEGSKA (reference sequence). The CDR3 here is CSASWTGTYEQYF. DNA for the CDR3: TGCAGTGCGAGTTGGACAGGGACCTACGAGCAGTACTTC.

The rearrangement links TRBV5-1 to TRBJ1-2; D remains unclear. Trimming removed 1 base from V and 6 bases from J, with 16 bases in between. The CDR3 extends over 15 amino acids. Germline V gives CDR1 SGHRS, CDR2 YFSETQ. CDR3 DNA sequence: TGCGCCAGCAGCTTGTACGTTCCGGGAGTAGATGGCTACACCTTC. It yields the protein CASSLYVPGVDGYTF. The entire variable domain, with the rest obtained from reference TRBV5-1 and TRBJ1-2, is as follows: KAGVTQTPRYLIKTRGQQVTLSCSPISGHRSVSWYQQTPGQGLQFLFEYFSETQRNKGNFPGRFSGRQFSNSRSEMNVSTLELGDSALYLCASSLYVPGVDGYTFGSGTRLTVV.

The chain combines TRBV24-1 with TRBJ2-3, with a tentative D call TRBD1 (6 bases). The germline V gene has CDR1 KGHDR and CDR2 SFDVKD. The CDR3 has 15 amino acids. Deletions cut 3 bases from V and 2 bases from J, with 11 bases between. DNA for the CDR3: TGTGCCACCAGTGATCCGGACAGAGCCACAGATACGCAGTATTTT. Protein: CATSDPDRATDTQYF.

The rearrangement links TRBV7-2 to TRBJ2-1; TRBD2 aligns across 12 bases. CDR3 length: 15 residues. Germline V gene data show CDR1 as SGHTA and CDR2 as FQGNSA. J was trimmed by 13 bases and V by 3 bases; bases with no gene match: 10. As DNA, the CDR3 is TGTGCCAGCAGCTTGAGGACTAGCGGGACCCAGAGACAGTTCTTC. Translation gives CASSLRTSGTQRQFF.

Only a few counts were recorded for this clone. The chain couples TRBV7-9 to TRBJ2-7; 9 bases fit TRBD2. CDR1 and CDR2 (germline): SEHNR, FQNEAQ (reference sequence). J lost 3 bases, V lost 4 bases, and 4 bases had no gene match. The CDR3 is 14 residues long. The CDR3 region is CASSSTSGDYEQYF. Here the CDR3 DNA reads TGTGCCAGCAGCTCGACTAGCGGAGACTACGAGCAGTACTTC.

This clone turned up a few times. The chain couples TRBV18 to TRBJ2-7; 11 positions agree with TRBD1. Unmatched junction bases numbered 11, after V lost 3 bases and J lost 7 bases. Germline V CDR1 and CDR2: KGHSH, LQKENI. The CDR3 covers 16 residues. For the CDR3, the DNA is TGTGCCAGCTCACCCGACGGTGGACAGGGGGCTAGGGAGCAGTACTTC. The encoded protein is CASSPDGGQGAREQYF.

The chain has TRBV5-4 and TRBJ1-6; no reliable D call. Germline loops: CDR1 SGHNT, CDR2 YYREEE (reference sequence). The CDR3 is 14 amino acids. The V end lost 3 bases, the J end lost 0 bases, and 4 bases lay between the germline ends. CDR3 region: CASSSRSYNSPLHF. The CDR3 DNA sequence: TGTGCCAGCAGCTCGCGCTCCTATAATTCACCCCTCCACTTT.